This T cell receptor (beta chain) is from a study of blood T cell repertoires in COVID-19. Study summary: Sites across the United States, Italy and Spain contributed samples from acute and convalescent COVID-19.

Per the original data handling: The authors estimated nucleated cell counts from reference gene primer amplification. TCRdb's table, derived via immunoSEQ multiplex PCR, lists solely in-frame clones and lacks some. The V and J calls and the clone size are those of that table, but D and trimming were determined from the DNA. The sample carries roughly 120,000 clones, about four fifths recorded once. The germline V gene encodes CDR1 LNHDA and CDR2 SQIVND (reference sequence). The CDR3 runs to 18 residues. The V end was cut by 3 bases, the J end by 2 bases, with 19 bases between. The chain carries TRBV19 and TRBJ1-4; a weak D match, TRBD1 (6 bases). The source material was peripheral blood. This TCR was recovered from a human donor in a cohort sampled during active COVID-19. As DNA, the CDR3 is TGTGCCAGTAGTATGGCCGCGGGGGGGGCAGGGACTAATGAAAAACTGTTTTTT. It codes for CASSMAAGGAGTNEKLFF.